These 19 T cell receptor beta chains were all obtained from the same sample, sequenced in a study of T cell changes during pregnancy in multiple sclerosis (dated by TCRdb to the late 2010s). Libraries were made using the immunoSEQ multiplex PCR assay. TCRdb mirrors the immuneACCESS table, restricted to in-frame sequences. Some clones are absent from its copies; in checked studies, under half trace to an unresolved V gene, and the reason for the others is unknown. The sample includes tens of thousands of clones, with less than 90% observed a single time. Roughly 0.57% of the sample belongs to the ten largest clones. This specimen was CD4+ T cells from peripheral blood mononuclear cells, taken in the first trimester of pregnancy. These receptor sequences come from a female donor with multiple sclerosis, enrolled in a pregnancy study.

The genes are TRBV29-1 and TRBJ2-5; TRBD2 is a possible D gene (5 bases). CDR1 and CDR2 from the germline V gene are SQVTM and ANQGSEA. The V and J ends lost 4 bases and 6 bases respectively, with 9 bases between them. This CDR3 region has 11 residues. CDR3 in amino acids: CSVVEAQTQYF. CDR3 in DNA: TGCAGCGTTGTGGAGGCTCAGACCCAGTACTTC.

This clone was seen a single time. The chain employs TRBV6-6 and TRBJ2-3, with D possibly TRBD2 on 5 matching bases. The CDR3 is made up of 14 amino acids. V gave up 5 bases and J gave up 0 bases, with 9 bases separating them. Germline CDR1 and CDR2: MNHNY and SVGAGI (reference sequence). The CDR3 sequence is CASSSGDSTDTQYF. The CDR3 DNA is TGTGCCAGCAGTAGCGGAGACAGCACAGATACGCAGTATTTT.

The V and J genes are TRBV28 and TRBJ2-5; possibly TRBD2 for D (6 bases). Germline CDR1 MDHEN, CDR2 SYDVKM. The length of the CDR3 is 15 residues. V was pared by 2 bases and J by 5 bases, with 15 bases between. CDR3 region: CASSLGGLQGETQYF. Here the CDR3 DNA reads TGTGCCAGCAGTTTAGGGGGACTCCAAGGGGAGACCCAGTACTTC.

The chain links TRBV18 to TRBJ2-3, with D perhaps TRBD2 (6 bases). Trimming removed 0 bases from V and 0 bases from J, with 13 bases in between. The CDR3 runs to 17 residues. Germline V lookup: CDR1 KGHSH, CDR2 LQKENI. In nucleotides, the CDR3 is TGTGCCAGCTCACCACCTCTGACGGGAGATAGCACAGATACGCAGTATTTT. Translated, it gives CASSPPLTGDSTDTQYF.

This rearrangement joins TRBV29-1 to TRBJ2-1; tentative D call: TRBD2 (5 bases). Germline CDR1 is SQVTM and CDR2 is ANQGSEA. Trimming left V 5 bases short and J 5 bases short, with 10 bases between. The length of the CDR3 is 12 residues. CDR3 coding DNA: TGCAGCGTTCAAAAGGGAGACAATGAGCAGTTCTTC. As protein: CSVQKGDNEQFF.

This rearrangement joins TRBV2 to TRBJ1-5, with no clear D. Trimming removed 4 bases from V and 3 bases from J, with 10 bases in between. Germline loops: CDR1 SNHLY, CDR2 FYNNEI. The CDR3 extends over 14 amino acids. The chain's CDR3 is CASSVDMNNQPQHF. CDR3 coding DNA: TGTGCCAGCAGTGTAGATATGAACAATCAGCCCCAGCATTTT.

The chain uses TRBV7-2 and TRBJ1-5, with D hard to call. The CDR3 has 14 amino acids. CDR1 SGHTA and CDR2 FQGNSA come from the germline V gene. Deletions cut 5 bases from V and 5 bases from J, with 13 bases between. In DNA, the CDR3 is TGTGCCAGCAGCAGGACTCCGGCGGATCAGCCCCAGCATTTT. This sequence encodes CASSRTPADQPQHF.

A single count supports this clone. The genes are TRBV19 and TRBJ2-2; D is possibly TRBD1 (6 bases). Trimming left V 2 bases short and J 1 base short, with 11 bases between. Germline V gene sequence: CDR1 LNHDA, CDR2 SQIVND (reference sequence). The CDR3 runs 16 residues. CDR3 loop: CASSITAGVNTGELFF. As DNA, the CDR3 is TGTGCCAGTAGTATAACGGCAGGGGTGAACACCGGGGAGCTGTTTTTT.

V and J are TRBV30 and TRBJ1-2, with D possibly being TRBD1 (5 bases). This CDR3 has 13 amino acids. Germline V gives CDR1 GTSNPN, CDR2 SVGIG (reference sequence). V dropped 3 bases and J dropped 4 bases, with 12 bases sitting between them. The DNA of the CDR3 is TGTGCCTGGAGCGTAGGGGCAGCCTATGGCTACACCTTC. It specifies CAWSVGAAYGYTF.

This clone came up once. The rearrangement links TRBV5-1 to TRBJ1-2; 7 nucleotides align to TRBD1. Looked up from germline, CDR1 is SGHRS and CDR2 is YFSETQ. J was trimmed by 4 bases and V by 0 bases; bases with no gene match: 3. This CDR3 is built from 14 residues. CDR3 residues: CASSLDRQGYGYTF. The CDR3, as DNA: TGCGCCAGCAGCTTGGATCGACAGGGCTATGGCTACACCTTC.

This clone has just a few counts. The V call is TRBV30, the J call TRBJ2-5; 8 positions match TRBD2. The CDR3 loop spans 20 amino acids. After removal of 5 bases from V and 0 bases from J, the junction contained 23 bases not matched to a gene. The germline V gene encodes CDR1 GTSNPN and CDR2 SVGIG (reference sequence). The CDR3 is CAWGRIKKLAVNLYQETQYF. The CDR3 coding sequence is TGTGCCTGGGGTCGGATCAAAAAACTAGCGGTTAATCTGTACCAAGAGACCCAGTACTTC.

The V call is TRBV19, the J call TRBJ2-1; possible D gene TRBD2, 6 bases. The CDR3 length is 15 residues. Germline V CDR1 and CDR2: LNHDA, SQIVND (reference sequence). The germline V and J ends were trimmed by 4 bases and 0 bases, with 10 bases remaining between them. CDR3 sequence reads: CASSTGTGSYNEQFF. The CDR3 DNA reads TGTGCCAGTAGTACCGGGACTGGCTCCTACAATGAGCAGTTCTTC.

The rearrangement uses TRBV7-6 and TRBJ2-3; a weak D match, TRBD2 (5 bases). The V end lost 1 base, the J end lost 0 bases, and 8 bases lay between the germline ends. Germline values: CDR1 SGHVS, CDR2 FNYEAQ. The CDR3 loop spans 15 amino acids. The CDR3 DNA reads TGTGCCAGCAGCTTAGACGGGATTAGCACAGATACGCAGTATTTT. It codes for CASSLDGISTDTQYF.

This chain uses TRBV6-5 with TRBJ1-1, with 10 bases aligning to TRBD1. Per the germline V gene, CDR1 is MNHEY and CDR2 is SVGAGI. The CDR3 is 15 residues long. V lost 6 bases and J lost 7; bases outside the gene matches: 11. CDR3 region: CASRIREDRGIEAFF. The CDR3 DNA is TGTGCCAGCAGGATTCGGGAGGACAGGGGGATTGAAGCTTTCTTT.

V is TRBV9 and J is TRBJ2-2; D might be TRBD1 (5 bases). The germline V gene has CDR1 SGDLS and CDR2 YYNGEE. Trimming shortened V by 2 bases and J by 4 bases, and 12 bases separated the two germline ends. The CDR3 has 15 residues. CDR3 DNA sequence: TGTGCCAGCAGCGTCCTACAGGAATCCACCGGGGAGCTGTTTTTT. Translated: CASSVLQESTGELFF.

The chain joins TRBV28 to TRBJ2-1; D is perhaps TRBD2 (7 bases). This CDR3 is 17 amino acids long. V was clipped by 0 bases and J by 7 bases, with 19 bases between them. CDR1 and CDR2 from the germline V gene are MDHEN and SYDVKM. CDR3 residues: CASSLWRGGRSSNEQFF. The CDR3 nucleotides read TGTGCCAGCAGTTTATGGAGGGGGGGCCGATCGTCGAATGAGCAGTTCTTC.

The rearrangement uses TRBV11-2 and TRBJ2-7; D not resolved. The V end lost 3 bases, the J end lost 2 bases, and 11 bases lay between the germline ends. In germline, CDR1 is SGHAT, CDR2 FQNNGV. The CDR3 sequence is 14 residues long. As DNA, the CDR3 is TGTGCCAGCAGCTTGCGGATCCTAGCCTACGAGCAGTACTTC. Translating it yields CASSLRILAYEQYF.

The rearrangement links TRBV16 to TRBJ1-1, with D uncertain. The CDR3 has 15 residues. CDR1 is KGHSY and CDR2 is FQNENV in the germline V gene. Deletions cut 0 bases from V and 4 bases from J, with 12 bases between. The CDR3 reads CASSQSVTGPTEAFF. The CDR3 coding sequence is TGTGCCAGCAGCCAATCGGTAACGGGTCCCACTGAAGCTTTCTTT.

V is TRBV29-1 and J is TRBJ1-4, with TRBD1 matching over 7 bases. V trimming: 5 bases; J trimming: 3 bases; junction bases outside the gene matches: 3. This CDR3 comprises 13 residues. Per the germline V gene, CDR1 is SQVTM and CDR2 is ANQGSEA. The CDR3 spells CSVIQGANEKLFF. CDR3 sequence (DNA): TGCAGCGTTATCCAGGGGGCTAATGAAAAACTGTTTTTT.